The 24 T cell receptor beta chains listed next were all sequenced from one sample in a study of a mutant IDH1 vaccine in newly diagnosed glioma. The repertoire was sequenced with immunoSEQ multiplex PCR; TCRdb's copy has only in-frame clones and lacks some. The repertoire has about 36,000 clones, 81% of them found once; the top ten carry 9.5% to 13%. No antigens are known for them. Documented time point: week 5, during vaccination. A single vaccine dose contained 300 ug of mutant IDH1 20-mer peptide, and topical imiquimod was used with it. The sample consisted of PBMCs, taken from a glioma patient whose treatment included an IDH1 peptide vaccine. These receptors originate from a man aged 50 or older with glioma.

V is TRBV6-6 and J is TRBJ2-5; no clear D gene. The CDR3 is made up of 13 amino acids. The V end lost 0 bases, the J end lost 2 bases, and 4 bases lay between the germline ends. Germline V gives CDR1 MNHNY, CDR2 SVGAGI (reference sequence). The CDR3 nucleotides read TGTGCCAGCAGTTACTCTCCGCAAGAGACCCAGTACTTC. Its translation is CASSYSPQETQYF.

The chain uses TRBV7-2 and TRBJ1-2; D is uncertain. The CDR3 has 13 residues. CDR1 and CDR2 (germline): SGHTA, FQGNSA. The V and J ends lost 1 base and 1 base respectively, with 4 bases between them. CDR3 in DNA: TGTGCCAGCAGCTTAGACAGTAACTATGGCTACACCTTC. Translating gives CASSLDSNYGYTF.

The CDR3 nucleotides read TGTGCCAGCAGTTACTCGGGGGAAGGCCACACTGAAGCTTTCTTT. It codes for CASSYSGEGHTEAFF. V is TRBV27 and J is TRBJ1-1; TRBD1 is a possible D gene (5 bases). CDR1 MNHEY and CDR2 SMNVEV come from the germline V gene (reference sequence). The CDR3 covers 15 residues. V lost 4 bases to trimming and J lost 3 bases, with 15 bases between them.

This sequence joins TRBV7-8 and TRBJ1-6; TRBD1 aligns across 7 bases. CDR3 length equals 14 residues. Germline V gene lookup returns CDR1 SGHVS and CDR2 FQNEAQ. V gave up 6 bases and J gave up 11 bases; unmatched junction bases: 10. The CDR3 DNA sequence: TGTGCCAGCAGTAGCTCGACAGGGCTGGCACCCCTCCACTTT. Translating it yields CASSSSTGLAPLHF.

V usage is TRBV11-2 and J usage is TRBJ2-5, with no clear D. Deletions cut 1 base from V and 4 bases from J, with 4 bases between. CDR1 is SGHAT, CDR2 FQNNGV, per germline. The CDR3 totals 12 residues. The CDR3 loop reads CASSLVGETQYF. In nucleotides, the CDR3 is TGTGCCAGCAGCTTAGTGGGAGAGACCCAGTACTTC.

The chain carries TRBV19 and TRBJ1-4; TRBD1 agrees at 7 bases. The germline CDR1 and CDR2 sequences are LNHDA and SQIVND (reference sequence). The ends lost 6 bases at V and 3 bases at J; junction bases unmatched: 4. The CDR3 sequence is 14 residues long. This CDR3 reads CASSPTGPNEKLFF. The CDR3, as DNA: TGTGCCAGTAGCCCGACAGGGCCTAATGAAAAACTGTTTTTT.

The chain uses TRBV30 and TRBJ2-7; D remains ambiguous. This CDR3 has 12 amino acids. Germline V lookup: CDR1 GTSNPN, CDR2 SVGIG (reference sequence). Trimming pared 4 bases from V and 2 bases from J, leaving 9 bases between. CDR3 DNA sequence: TGTGCCTGGACCAGAGGCCCCTACGAGCAGTACTTC. Amino acid sequence: CAWTRGPYEQYF.

This clone was recorded a few times. The rearrangement joins TRBV2 to TRBJ2-7; 7 bases are shared with TRBD2. The CDR3 contains 14 residues. V was clipped by 1 base and J by 6 bases; unmatched bases: 6. Germline CDR1 SNHLY, CDR2 FYNNEI. The CDR3: CASSEVVASGEQYF. The CDR3, as DNA: TGTGCCAGCAGTGAAGTTGTTGCTAGCGGCGAGCAGTACTTC.

V usage is TRBV6-5 and J usage is TRBJ1-5; D is unclear. Trimming removed 4 bases from V and 5 bases from J, with 9 bases in between. CDR3 length equals 13 residues. Germline CDR1 reads MNHEY; CDR2 reads SVGAGI. CDR3 loop: CASSSGMYQPQHF. CDR3 nucleotide sequence: TGTGCCAGCAGTTCCGGGATGTATCAGCCCCAGCATTTT.

Of note for this clone: The sample contains more than one DNA sequence encoding this CDR3. This sequence joins TRBV5-4 and TRBJ2-2; no firm D call. CDR1 is SGHNT, CDR2 YYREEE, per germline (reference sequence). The V gene lost 2 bases and the J gene lost 3 bases, with 5 bases spanning the gap. The CDR3 covers 13 residues. CDR3 sequence (DNA): TGTGCCAGCAGCTTAACCGACACCGGGGAGCTGTTTTTT. Translating it yields CASSLTDTGELFF.

This chain uses TRBV7-2 with TRBJ2-7; D unresolved. The germline V and J ends were trimmed by 5 bases and 4 bases, with 12 bases remaining between them. This CDR3 spans 13 amino acids. Germline lookup yields CDR1 SGHTA and CDR2 FQGNSA. CDR3 DNA: TGTGCCAGCAGCGTCGCTAGTCTATACGAGCAGTACTTC. This sequence encodes CASSVASLYEQYF. The whole variable domain, remainder taken from reference TRBV7-2 and TRBJ2-7, is GAGVSQSPSNKVTEKGKDVELRCDPISGHTALYWYRQSLGQGLEFLIYFQGNSAPDKSGLPSDRFSAERTGGSVSTLTIQRTQQEDSAVYLCASSVASLYEQYFGPGTRLTVT.

This rearrangement joins TRBV6-5 to TRBJ2-7, with TRBD1 as a possible D gene (6 bases). Germline lookup yields CDR1 MNHEY and CDR2 SVGAGI. V was trimmed by 0 bases and J by 3 bases, leaving 9 bases between them. The CDR3 sequence is 14 residues long. The CDR3 here is CASSYSGADYEQYF. The CDR3 DNA follows: TGTGCCAGCAGTTACTCGGGGGCGGACTACGAGCAGTACTTC.

The V gene is TRBV25-1, the J gene TRBJ2-7, with D maybe TRBD1 (6 bases). Trimming removed 7 bases at V and 6 bases at J, with 19 bases between. CDR1 is MGHDK and CDR2 is SYGVNS in the germline V gene. The CDR3 covers 14 residues. The CDR3 region has the DNA TGTGCCAGCAACCTAGGGGGACCTTCGGCCGAGCAGTACTTC. It translates to CASNLGGPSAEQYF.

The J gene is TRBJ2-3, the V gene TRBV11-3; 13 nucleotides line up with TRBD2. Germline CDR1 is SGHNT and CDR2 is YENEEA. Trimming at V came to 4 bases and at J to 2 bases, leaving 6 bases not matched to a gene. The CDR3 covers 17 residues. The CDR3 DNA reads as TGTGCCAGCAGCTCCCGGACTAGCGGGGGCATCACAGATACGCAGTATTTT. This encodes CASSSRTSGGITDTQYF.

The chain uses TRBV6-5 and TRBJ2-1, with D tentatively TRBD1 or TRBD2 (5 bases each). V shed 2 bases and J shed 5 bases, with 13 bases lying between them. The germline gives CDR1 MNHEY, CDR2 SVGAGI. The CDR3 loop spans 15 amino acids. Written as DNA, the CDR3 is TGTGCCAGCAGTTACGGTAGCATGGGGGACAATGAGCAGTTCTTC. Its translation: CASSYGSMGDNEQFF.

The genes are TRBV7-2 and TRBJ1-1, with D unclear. CDR3 size: 15 residues. V lost 3 bases and J 1 base, leaving 12 bases between the germline ends. Germline V gene lookup returns CDR1 SGHTA and CDR2 FQGNSA. The CDR3 bases are TGTGCCAGCAGCTTTTATAGCGGGAAGAACACTGAAGCTTTCTTT. It specifies CASSFYSGKNTEAFF.

This CDR3 is CASSEVDTQYF. CDR3 DNA sequence: TGTGCCAGCAGTGAGGTAGATACGCAGTATTTT. This chain connects TRBV2 to TRBJ2-3; D is uncertain. Trimming removed 3 bases from V and 5 bases from J, with 3 bases in between. Germline V CDR1 and CDR2: SNHLY, FYNNEI. The CDR3 contains 11 residues.

The rearrangement links TRBV11-3 to TRBJ2-3; no clear D gene. Per the germline V gene, CDR1 is SGHNT and CDR2 is YENEEA. V was trimmed by 3 bases and J by 0 bases, leaving 7 bases between them. The CDR3 is made up of 14 amino acids. The CDR3 DNA follows: TGTGCCAGCAGCTTCTTGGAAAGCACAGATACGCAGTATTTT. Protein: CASSFLESTDTQYF.

The V call is TRBV6-5, the J call TRBJ1-1; no reliable D call. The CDR3 sequence is 13 residues long. Trimming took 6 bases from V and 5 from J, leaving 13 bases between them. Germline V gene lookup returns CDR1 MNHEY and CDR2 SVGAGI. The CDR3 reads CASRDLRRTEAFF. The CDR3 DNA sequence: TGTGCCAGCAGGGACCTTAGGAGGACTGAAGCTTTCTTT.

The chain links TRBV27 to TRBJ2-6; D ambiguous. V lost 0 bases and J 4 bases, leaving 4 bases between the germline ends. The CDR3 consists of 14 residues. Germline V gene data show CDR1 as MNHEY and CDR2 as SMNVEV (reference sequence). As DNA, the CDR3 is TGTGCCAGCAGTTTATCGTCCGGGGCCAACGTCCTGACTTTC. Its translation: CASSLSSGANVLTF.

CDR3 sequence: CASQKGPHQPQHF. CDR3 DNA sequence: TGTGCCAGTCAAAAGGGACCGCATCAGCCCCAGCATTTT. This rearrangement joins TRBV19 to TRBJ1-5; D possibly corresponds to TRBD1 (5 bases). The germline V gene encodes CDR1 LNHDA and CDR2 SQIVND (reference sequence). The CDR3 is 13 residues long. V dropped 8 bases and J dropped 5 bases, with 13 bases sitting between them.

The J gene is TRBJ2-7, the V gene TRBV5-1, with D perhaps TRBD1 (6 bases). V was trimmed by 4 bases and J by 0 bases, leaving 11 bases between them. In germline, CDR1 is SGHRS, CDR2 YFSETQ. This CDR3 region has 14 residues. As DNA, the CDR3 is TGCGCCAGCAGCCGGACAGTGGACTCCTACGAGCAGTACTTC. Its protein product is CASSRTVDSYEQYF.

This clone was seen once. The chain joins TRBV2 to TRBJ1-5, with a tentative D call TRBD1 (6 bases). The V gene's germline CDR1 is SNHLY and CDR2 FYNNEI. Trimming removed 8 bases at V and 1 base at J, with 15 bases between. This CDR3 comprises 15 residues. As DNA, the CDR3 is TGTGCCAGCCAAGCCGGGGGCGCGAGCAATCAGCCCCAGCATTTT. It translates to CASQAGGASNQPQHF.

The chain links TRBV11-1 to TRBJ2-2; TRBD2 agrees at 8 bases. Germline CDR1 and CDR2: SGHAT and FQDESV (reference sequence). The CDR3 consists of 14 residues. V lost 5 bases, J lost 3 bases, and 2 bases stayed unmatched. The CDR3 region is CASSLGGDTGELFF. CDR3 bases: TGTGCCAGCAGCCTCGGGGGGGACACCGGGGAGCTGTTTTTT.